This T cell receptor (beta chain) came from a study of Tregs in tolerant kidney transplant recipients. Whole-study context: Sorting of CD4+CD25+CD127- cells followed roughly 3-day belatacept mixed lymphocyte reactions, sometimes with roughly 5-day graft donor restimulation. General study results and limits: Biological reproducibility was not directly addressed, but technical replication error appeared minimal.

On this clone itself: Its specificity is unknown.

Libraries were prepared by immunoSEQ multiplex PCR; TCRdb keeps only in-frame clonotypes and omits some of them. The sample has 25,000 to 35,000 clones; 82% are singletons. This CDR3 is built from 13 residues. Per the germline V gene, CDR1 is SEHNR and CDR2 is FQNEAQ (reference sequence). Trimming took 1 base from V and 6 from J, leaving 9 bases between them. Input material: Tregs from blood cultured with allogeneic cells. This chain links TRBV7-9 with TRBJ1-1; D may be TRBD1 (5 bases). This TCR derives from a human donor in good health. The CDR3 here is CASSLGSGAEAFF. The CDR3 nucleotides are TGTGCCAGCAGCTTAGGGTCGGGGGCTGAAGCTTTCTTT.